This T cell receptor (beta chain) was observed in a study of cytomegalovirus exposure and HLA in healthy donors. Study-level information: Within the Caucasian-associated ancestry cluster were under 85% of the approximately 400 genotyped donors.

The PCR made use of 60 Vbeta and 13 Jbeta primers. Only in-frame clones appear in the TCRdb table, and some are missing; sequencing was by immunoSEQ multiplex PCR. The table lists approximately 100,000 clones, 60% to 85% of them singletons. The CDR3 consists of 13 residues. CDR1 and CDR2 from the germline V gene are SGHVS and FQNEAQ. V lost 5 bases and J 3 bases, leaving 10 bases between the germline ends. In this sample, this clone turned up once. This TCR was recovered from a female donor in good health and CMV-seropositive. This chain connects TRBV7-8 to TRBJ2-5, with D possibly matching TRBD2 (5 bases). The sequencing sample was made of PBMCs. CDR3 in DNA: TGTGCCAGCAGCCTAAGACTAAAAGAGACCCAGTACTTC. The encoded protein is CASSLRLKETQYF.